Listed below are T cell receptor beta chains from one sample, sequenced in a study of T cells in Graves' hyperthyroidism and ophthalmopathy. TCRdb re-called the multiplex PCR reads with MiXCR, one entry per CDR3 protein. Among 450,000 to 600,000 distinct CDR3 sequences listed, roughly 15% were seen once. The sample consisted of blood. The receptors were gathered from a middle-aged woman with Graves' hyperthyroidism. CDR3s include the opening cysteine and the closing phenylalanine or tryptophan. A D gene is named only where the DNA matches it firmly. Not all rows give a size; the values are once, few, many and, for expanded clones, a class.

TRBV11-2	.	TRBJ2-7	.	TGTGCCAGCTCGGCCCAAAGAACCGGGACATATTCCTACGAGCAGTACTTC	CASSAQRTGTYSYEQYF
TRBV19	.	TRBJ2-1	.	TGTGCCAGTAGTATCAGGGGGGATTATGGCGATGAGCAGTTCTTC	CASSIRGDYGDEQFF
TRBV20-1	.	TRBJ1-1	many	TGCAGTGCTAGACTAGGGCCTCCGAACACTGAAGCTTTCTTT	CSARLGPPNTEAFF
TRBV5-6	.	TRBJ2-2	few	TGTGCCAGCAGCTTGATCGGGAGAGGAGTAAACACCGGGGAGCTGTTTTTT	CASSLIGRGVNTGELFF
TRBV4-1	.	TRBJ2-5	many	TGCGCCAGCAGCCAAAACCCGGGCCGATCCCCACAAGAGACCCAGTACTTC	CASSQNPGRSPQETQYF
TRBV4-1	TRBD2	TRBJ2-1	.	TGCGCCAGCAGCCAACCGGGACTAGCGGACTACAATGAGCAGTTCTTC	CASSQPGLADYNEQFF
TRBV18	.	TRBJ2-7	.	TGTGCCAGCTCCCTTTCCGGGACAAGCAACGAGCAGTACTTC	CASSLSGTSNEQYF
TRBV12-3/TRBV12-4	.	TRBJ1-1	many	TGTGCCAGCAGTTCCGGGACATTTGAAGCTTTCTTT	CASSSGTFEAFF
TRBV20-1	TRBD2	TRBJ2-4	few	TGCAGTGCTAGGCCCGATCCCGGGGGGGCCGAGGTCAAAAACATTCAGTACTTC	CSARPDPGGAEVKNIQYF
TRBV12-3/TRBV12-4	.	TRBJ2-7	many	TGTGCCAGCAGTTTGAGGGGCAGTACCTACGAGCAGTACTTC	CASSLRGSTYEQYF
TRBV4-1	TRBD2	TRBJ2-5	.	TGCGCCAGCAGCCAACCCGGGACTAGCGGGAGTGGAGAGACCCAGTACTTC	CASSQPGTSGSGETQYF
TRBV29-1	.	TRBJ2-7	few	TGCAGCGCTAGCCACAAGGCCGAGCAGTACTTC	CSASHKAEQYF
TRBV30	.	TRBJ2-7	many	TGTGCCTGGATGAGGGGGAAGGGTTACGAGCAGTACTTC	CAWMRGKGYEQYF
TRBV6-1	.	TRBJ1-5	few	TGTGCCAGCAGTGAAGGGCCCCGTGGAGGGACTAGCAATCAGCCCCAGCATTTT	CASSEGPRGGTSNQPQHF
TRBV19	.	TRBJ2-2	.	TGTGCCAGTAGTATAGGGATTAGTCGGACCGGGGAGCTGTTTTTT	CASSIGISRTGELFF
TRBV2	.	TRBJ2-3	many	TGTGCCAGCAGTGACACAACCCTATTCACGACAGATACGCAGTATTTT	CASSDTTLFTTDTQYF
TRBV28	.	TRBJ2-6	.	TGTGCCAGCAGCCCCCATAGCTCTGGGGCCAACGTCCTGACTTTC	CASSPHSSGANVLTF
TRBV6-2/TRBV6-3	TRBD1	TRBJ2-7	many	TGTGCCAGCAGCTGGACAGGGGGATCCTACGAGCAGTACTTC	CASSWTGGSYEQYF
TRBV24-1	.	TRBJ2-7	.	TGTGCCACCAGGGGGACTTCCTACGAGCAGTACTTC	CATRGTSYEQYF
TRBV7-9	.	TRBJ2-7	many	TGTGCCACCGAGCCGATAGGACGGGTTACCTACGAGCAGTACTTC	CATEPIGRVTYEQYF
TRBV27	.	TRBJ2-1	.	TGTGCCAGCAGTTTGTCGGACGGGGACCTCTACAATGAGCAGTTCTTC	CASSLSDGDLYNEQFF
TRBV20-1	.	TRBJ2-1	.	TGCAGTGCTAGAGATCACGGCTACAATGAGCAGTCCTTC	CSARDHGYNEQSF
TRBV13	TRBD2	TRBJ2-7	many	TGTGCCAGCAGCCCCGGGACTAGCGGGAGGTACTACGAGCAGTACTTC	CASSPGTSGRYYEQYF
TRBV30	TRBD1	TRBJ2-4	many	TGTGCCTGGAGGGGACAGGGCTGGTCCAAAAACATTCAGTACTTC	CAWRGQGWSKNIQYF
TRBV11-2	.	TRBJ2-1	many	TGTGCCAGCAGCTCAGGGATCCTTAGCTCCTACAATGAGCAGTTCTTC	CASSSGILSSYNEQFF
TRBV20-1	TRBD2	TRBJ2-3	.	TGCAGTGCTATGGGGCGGGAGGGCCAGGTAGATACGCAGTATTTT	CSAMGREGQVDTQYF
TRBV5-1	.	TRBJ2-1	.	TGCGCCAGCACGGACACTTACAATGAGCAGTTCTTC	CASTDTYNEQFF
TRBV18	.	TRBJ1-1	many	TGTGCCAGCTCACCACCTACAGGGCAGGGAATCACTGAAGCTTTCTTT	CASSPPTGQGITEAFF
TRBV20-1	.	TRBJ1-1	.	TGCAGTGCTAGAATGGGGGCAGTCCTCATGAACACTGAAGCTTTCTTT	CSARMGAVLMNTEAFF
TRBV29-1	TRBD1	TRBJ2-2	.	TGCAGCGTTGAGGGGACAGGGCCCGCGAACACCGGGGAGCTGTTTTTT	CSVEGTGPANTGELFF
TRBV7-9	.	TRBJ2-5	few	TGTGCCAGCAGCTTATACGGAGCGGAAAAAGAGACCCAGTACTTC	CASSLYGAEKETQYF
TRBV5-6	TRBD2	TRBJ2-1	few	TGTGCCAGCAGCGATTCTAGCGGGAGGGCCTTCAATGAGCAGTTCTTC	CASSDSSGRAFNEQFF
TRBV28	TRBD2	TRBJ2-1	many	TGTGCCTTCGGGACTAGCGGGAGTAGGGGGTTCTTC	CAFGTSGSRGFF
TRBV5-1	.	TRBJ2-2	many	TGCGCCAGCAGAAGACAGGAGGGGACCGGGGAGCTGTTTTTT	CASRRQEGTGELFF
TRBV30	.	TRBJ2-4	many	TGTGCCTGGAGTGTTCATGGTAACATTCAGTACTTC	CAWSVHGNIQYF
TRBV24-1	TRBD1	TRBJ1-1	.	TGTGCCACCAGTGATTCATTACAGGGGGGTGAAGCTTTCTTT	CATSDSLQGGEAFF
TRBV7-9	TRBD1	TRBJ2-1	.	TGTGCCAGCAGTTCCCCGGGACAGGGGATAAATGAGCAGTTCTTC	CASSSPGQGINEQFF
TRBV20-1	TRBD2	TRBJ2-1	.	TGCAGTGCTAGCGATTGGGGCGGGAGGGCCGGGTTCACCTACAATGAGCAGTTCTTC	CSASDWGGRAGFTYNEQFF
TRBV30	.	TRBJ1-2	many	TGTGCCTGGAGTGGCCAAACGGGACTCCTCTACACCTTC	CAWSGQTGLLYTF
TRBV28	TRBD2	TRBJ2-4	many	TGTGCCAGCAGTTTAGGGGCACTAGCGGCCGCGGAGGTAGCCAAAAACATTCAGTACTTC	CASSLGALAAAEVAKNIQYF
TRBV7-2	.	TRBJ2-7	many	TGTGCCAGCAGCTCCAGCCCGCCGGGAGCCACCTACGAGCAGTACTTC	CASSSSPPGATYEQYF
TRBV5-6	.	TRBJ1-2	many	TGTGCCAGCAGCTTGACAATCCGGGACGGCTATGGCTACACCTTC	CASSLTIRDGYGYTF
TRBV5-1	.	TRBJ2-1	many	TGCGCCAGCTCCCCCAGAAGCGGGACAGATGAGCAGTTCTTC	CASSPRSGTDEQFF
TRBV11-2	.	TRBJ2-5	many	TGTGCCAGCAGCTCAATAAGAGGGCGGCGGACGGAGACCCAGTACTTC	CASSSIRGRRTETQYF
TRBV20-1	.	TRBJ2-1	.	TGCAGTGCTTCCAGAGGGGAGGTTGAGCAGTTCTTC	CSASRGEVEQFF
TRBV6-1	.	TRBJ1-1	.	TGTGCCAGCACCATGACAATCCCGAACACTGAAGCTTTCTTT	CASTMTIPNTEAFF
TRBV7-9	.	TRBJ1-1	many	TGTGCCAGCAGCCCACAGGGTACATACACTGAAGCTTTCTTT	CASSPQGTYTEAFF
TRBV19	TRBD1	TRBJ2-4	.	TGTGCCAGTACCCCCACGGGACAGCTAGCCAAAAACATTCAGTACTTC	CASTPTGQLAKNIQYF
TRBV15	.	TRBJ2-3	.	TGTGCCACCCGTAGTGTAGATACGCAGTATTTT	CATRSVDTQYF
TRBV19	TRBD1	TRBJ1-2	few	TGTGCAAGTAAGGGAAGACAGGGGAACTATGGCTACACCTTC	CASKGRQGNYGYTF
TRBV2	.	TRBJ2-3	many	TGTGCCAGCAGTTTCTCCGGTGAGAACACAGATACGCAGTATTTT	CASSFSGENTDTQYF
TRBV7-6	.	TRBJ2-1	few	TGTGCCAGCAGCTTAGACAGGGGGGGACACAATGAGCAGTTCTTC	CASSLDRGGHNEQFF
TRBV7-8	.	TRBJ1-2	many	TGTGCCAGCAGCTTAGCGGGGGGGATCTATGGCTACACCTTC	CASSLAGGIYGYTF
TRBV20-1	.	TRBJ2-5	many	TGCAGTCCTCAATCCCCCCTCCCCCCAGAGACCCAGTACTTC	CSPQSPLPPETQYF
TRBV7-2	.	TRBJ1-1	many	TGTGCCAGCAGCTTAGTTGTCAGGGGGAACACTGAAGCTTTCTTT	CASSLVVRGNTEAFF